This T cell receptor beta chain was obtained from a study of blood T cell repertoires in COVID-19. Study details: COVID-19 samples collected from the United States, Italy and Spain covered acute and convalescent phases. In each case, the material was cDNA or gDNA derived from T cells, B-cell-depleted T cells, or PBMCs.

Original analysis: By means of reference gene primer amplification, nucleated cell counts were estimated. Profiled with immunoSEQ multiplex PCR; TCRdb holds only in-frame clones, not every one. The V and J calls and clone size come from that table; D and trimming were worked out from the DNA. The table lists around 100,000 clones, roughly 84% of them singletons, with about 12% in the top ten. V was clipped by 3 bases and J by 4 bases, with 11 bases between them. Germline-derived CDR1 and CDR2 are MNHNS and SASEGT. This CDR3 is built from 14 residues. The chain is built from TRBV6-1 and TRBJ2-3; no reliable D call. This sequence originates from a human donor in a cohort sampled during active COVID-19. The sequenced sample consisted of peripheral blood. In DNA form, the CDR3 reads TGTGCCAGCAGTGAGTACAGCTCCGCAGATACGCAGTATTTT. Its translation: CASSEYSSADTQYF.